This T cell receptor (beta chain) was identified in a study of post-analysis software for immune sequencing data. Findings of the study overall: About five TRBV segments (TRBV5-6, TRBV5-1 and TRBV20-1 among them) occurred more frequently in patients than in controls.

This clonotype was counted between two and nine times. The antigen is not known. The TCR beta cDNA libraries contained unique molecular identifiers. The T cell input of about 0.95 to 11 million gave around 450,000 cDNA molecules. TCRdb re-called the PCR reads through MiXCR, storing one row per CDR3 protein. The table includes over 150,000 distinct CDR3 sequences, around 30% detected once. Germline CDR1 MNHEY, CDR2 SMNVEV (reference sequence). V was pared by 5 bases and J by 2 bases, with 13 bases between. The CDR3 runs 14 residues. This chain links TRBV27 with TRBJ2-7, with D possibly being TRBD1 (6 bases). The sequencing input was blood. The receptor's source is a girl aged 10-17 years with multiple sclerosis. The CDR3: CASSMYTGTYEQYF. CDR3 DNA: TGTGCCAGCAGTATGTACACAGGGACCTACGAGCAGTACTTC.